This T cell receptor beta chain is drawn from a study of blood T cells in healthy people across ages. This CDR3 region has 12 residues. Germline V gene sequence: CDR1 ENHRY, CDR2 SYGVKD. The V and J ends lost 2 bases and 9 bases, in that order; junction bases with no gene match: 0. About this clonotype: As yet, its antigen is unknown.

The authors ran a second PCR of roughly 6 to 12 cycles using a sample-barcoded 5' primer and a J-beta primer mix. TCRdb reprocessed the 5' RACE reads with MiXCR, giving one entry per CDR3 protein. Of some 920,000 distinct CDR3 sequences listed, roughly 50% are singletons. General study findings and limits: TCR beta diversity was tightly associated with the proportion of naive T cells.

The V gene is TRBV10-3, the J gene TRBJ2-1; the match to TRBD2 covers 8 bases. The source of this sequence is an older woman in good health. Sequencing was done on a sample of blood. CDR3 in amino acids: CAISEAGGEQFF. CDR3 DNA: TGTGCCATCAGTGAGGCGGGAGGTGAGCAGTTCTTC.